The 31 T cell receptor beta chains below were found in one sample sequenced in a study of long-term antiretroviral therapy in people with HIV (dated by TCRdb to about 2022). Sequencing of the TRB variable region was done with the immunoSEQ hsTCRB v3.0 assay at survey level resolution. The source is immuneACCESS, and TCRdb retained only in-frame sequences with V and J called. Part of the clones is not carried over; for the studies checked, unresolved V genes explain less than half of this, and the remainder is unexplained. The sample table holds roughly 30,000 clones, of which just over 85% were seen once. 4.8% of the sample lies in the top ten. The material was unsorted PBMCs, obtained 0.8 years after starting antiretroviral therapy. The receptors here all came from a woman aged 25 to 39 with HIV.

The chain combines TRBV5-1 with TRBJ1-6, with a possible D match to TRBD1 (5 bases). The CDR3 is 15 residues long. Trimming cost V 1 base and J 10 bases, with 15 bases left between them. Germline loops: CDR1 SGHRS, CDR2 YFSETQ. CDR3 sequence: CASSLLSGQESPLHF. The CDR3 coding sequence is TGCGCCAGCAGCTTGTTATCAGGGCAGGAATCACCCCTCCACTTT. The full variable domain, completed using reference TRBV5-1 and TRBJ1-6, is KAGVTQTPRYLIKTRGQQVTLSCSPISGHRSVSWYQQTPGQGLQFLFEYFSETQRNKGNFPGRFSGRQFSNSRSEMNVSTLELGDSALYLCASSLLSGQESPLHFGNGTRLTVT.

In its sample, this clone was seen once. This chain uses TRBV4-1 with TRBJ1-1; D gene unclear. Trimming took 0 bases from V and 0 from J, leaving 11 bases between them. The CDR3 consists of 16 residues. Germline CDR1 reads MGHRA; CDR2 reads YSYEKL. The CDR3 here is CASSQEHAVMNTEAFF. CDR3 coding DNA: TGCGCCAGCAGCCAAGAGCATGCAGTCATGAACACTGAAGCTTTCTTT.

V usage is TRBV11-2 and J usage is TRBJ1-1; 7 bases line up with TRBD1. The junction had 9 bases not matched to a gene; V was cut back by 6 bases and J by 2 bases. The CDR3 consists of 15 residues. Germline assignment: CDR1 SGHAT and CDR2 FQNNGV. The CDR3 nucleotides are TGTGCCAGCAGTCGACCCACAGGGGTCAACACTGAAGCTTTCTTT. Protein product: CASSRPTGVNTEAFF.

V gene TRBV2 combines with J gene TRBJ2-3, with D unclear. The CDR3 contains 12 residues. Germline V gene sequence: CDR1 SNHLY, CDR2 FYNNEI. Deletions cut 3 bases from V and 6 bases from J, with 7 bases between. The CDR3 DNA follows: TGTGCCAGCAGTGATCCCTGGGATACGCAGTATTTT. This codes for CASSDPWDTQYF.

The V call is TRBV29-1, the J call TRBJ1-1; the D is unclear. There are 14 residues in the CDR3. V was shortened by 7 bases and J by 1 base, with 16 bases between the two germline ends. From germline, CDR1 is SQVTM and CDR2 ANQGSEA. CDR3 in amino acids: CSAPSTAGNTEAFF. CDR3 in DNA: TGCAGCGCCCCCTCTACCGCAGGGAACACTGAAGCTTTCTTT.

The V call is TRBV10-3, the J call TRBJ2-1; perhaps TRBD2 as D (6 bases). The CDR3 sequence is 16 residues long. Germline V gene sequence: CDR1 ENHRY, CDR2 SYGVKD. Trimming pared 4 bases from V and 5 bases from J, leaving 18 bases between. CDR3 sequence reads: CAISGSGPPPDNEQFF. In nucleotides, the CDR3 is TGTGCCATCAGTGGAAGCGGGCCTCCTCCCGACAATGAGCAGTTCTTC.

Comment on this clone: One junction end does not reproduce the germline sequence, and a read error may be involved. This chain connects TRBV5-8 to TRBJ1-2; D unclear. This CDR3 is built from 13 residues. In germline, CDR1 is SGHTS, CDR2 YDEGEE. CDR3 sequence (DNA): TGTGCCAGCAGCCGGCAGTTTAACCATGGCTACACCTTC. This gives the protein CASSRQFNHGYTF.

This clone was recorded once. In DNA, the CDR3 is TGTGCCAGCAGCCCCGCCGGCGTGGGGGAGCAGTACGTC. This gives the protein CASSPAGVGEQYV. V usage is TRBV5-8 and J usage is TRBJ2-7; D is unclear. Per germline, CDR1 SGHTS and CDR2 YDEGEE. V lost 4 bases and J lost 7, with 15 bases in between. CDR3 length equals 13 residues.

The chain joins TRBV4-2 to TRBJ1-1; D is ambiguous. Germline CDR1 and CDR2: LGHNA and YNFKEQ. This CDR3 is built from 15 residues. V lost 0 bases, J lost 1 base, and 9 bases lay in between. This chain's CDR3 is CASSQDGQQNTEAFF. The CDR3 DNA sequence: TGTGCCAGCAGCCAAGACGGGCAACAGAACACTGAAGCTTTCTTT.

This clone was observed once. V gene TRBV6-5 combines with J gene TRBJ1-4; 9 nucleotides match TRBD1. Germline CDR1 reads MNHEY; CDR2 reads SVGAGI. The V segment lost 1 base and the J segment 8 bases; nucleotides outside the gene matches: 5. CDR3 length: 15 amino acids. The CDR3, as DNA: TGTGCCAGCAGTTACTTTTGGACAGGGGTGGAAAAACTGTTTTTT. This sequence encodes CASSYFWTGVEKLFF.

This sequence joins TRBV6-1 and TRBJ2-1; D gene ambiguous. CDR3 length: 13 amino acids. V was trimmed by 2 bases and J by 12 bases, leaving 14 bases between them. CDR1 is MNHNS and CDR2 is SASEGT in the germline V gene. The CDR3, as DNA: TGTGCCAGCAGTGAAAGTTGGTTATCCTGGCAGTTCTTC. Translating gives CASSESWLSWQFF.

V and J are TRBV6-1 and TRBJ2-1; D call uncertain. Germline V gives CDR1 MNHNS, CDR2 SASEGT. There are 15 residues in the CDR3. With 6 bases removed from V and 0 bases from J, the gap between germline ends came to 12 bases. The CDR3 DNA sequence: TGTGCCAGCAGGGCCCAGACCAGCTCCTACAATGAGCAGTTCTTC. Translating it yields CASRAQTSSYNEQFF.

This clone is a singleton in its sample. The chain carries TRBV18 and TRBJ1-2, with D perhaps TRBD1 (5 bases). Germline V lookup: CDR1 KGHSH, CDR2 LQKENI. Trimming took off 5 bases at V and 6 bases at J, with 22 bases between the two ends. The CDR3 spans 16 residues. CDR3 DNA sequence: TGTGCCAGCTCATCCAGGTGGGGGGAGATGTCTGATGGCTACACCTTC. It specifies CASSSRWGEMSDGYTF.

The chain combines TRBV5-5 with TRBJ2-7; D is unresolved. V shed 4 bases and J shed 3 bases, with 14 bases lying between them. Germline V CDR1 and CDR2: SGHKS, YYEKEE (reference sequence). This CDR3 is 14 amino acids long. CDR3 bases: TGTGCCAGCAGCGCCACTCAGAGTTTCTACGAGCAGTACGTC. This codes for CASSATQSFYEQYV.

The CDR3 DNA is TGTGCCAGCAGTACAGGGTCGGGTGGGGCCAACGTCCTGACTTTC. Amino acid sequence: CASSTGSGGANVLTF. The chain couples TRBV6-5 to TRBJ2-6; D is possibly TRBD1 (6 bases). This CDR3 spans 15 amino acids. The germline V gene encodes CDR1 MNHEY and CDR2 SVGAGI. The V gene lost 5 bases and the J gene lost 3 bases, with 11 bases spanning the gap.

The gene calls are TRBV5-1 and TRBJ1-2, with D perhaps matching TRBD1 (6 bases). Germline loops: CDR1 SGHRS, CDR2 YFSETQ. Trimming removed 4 bases at V and 2 bases at J, with 18 bases between. CDR3 length: 16 amino acids. The CDR3 spells CASSPVGGTTNYGYTF. DNA of the CDR3: TGCGCCAGCAGCCCGGTAGGCGGGACAACCAACTATGGCTACACCTTC.

The chain joins TRBV4-1 to TRBJ1-1; TRBD1 agrees at 12 bases. CDR3 length: 15 residues. V dropped 2 bases and J dropped 10; count of bases not matched to a gene: 8. Germline V gives CDR1 MGHRA, CDR2 YSYEKL. CDR3 region: CASSQPGTGGVSAFF. CDR3 DNA: TGCGCCAGCAGCCAACCCGGGACAGGGGGCGTTTCAGCTTTCTTT.

This chain links TRBV5-1 with TRBJ1-2; weak D call: TRBD1 (6 bases). V lost 4 bases to trimming and J lost 4 bases, with 11 bases between them. The CDR3 is made up of 13 amino acids. Germline V lookup: CDR1 SGHRS, CDR2 YFSETQ. Here the CDR3 reads CASSMGGGYGYTF. CDR3 nucleotides: TGCGCCAGCAGCATGGGGGGCGGCTATGGCTACACCTTC.

This chain connects TRBV28 to TRBJ1-5; 9 bases map to TRBD1. This CDR3 is built from 16 residues. CDR1 MDHEN and CDR2 SYDVKM come from the germline V gene. With 6 bases clipped from V and 5 bases from J, the junction kept 11 bases outside the gene matches. This CDR3 is CASRENRDRDHQPQHF. CDR3 DNA sequence: TGTGCCAGCAGGGAAAACCGGGACAGGGACCATCAGCCCCAGCATTTT.

This clone was recorded once. The chain employs TRBV29-1 and TRBJ1-1, with D tentatively TRBD1 (5 bases). The CDR3 has 12 residues. V lost 7 bases, J lost 6 bases, and 15 bases lay in between. Germline lookup yields CDR1 SQVTM and CDR2 ANQGSEA. In DNA form, the CDR3 reads TGCAGCGCCCGGAGGGGTGTCCCTGAAGCTTTCTTT. Protein: CSARRGVPEAFF.

This chain connects TRBV6-1 to TRBJ1-5, with TRBD1 matching 8 bases. Germline CDR1 reads MNHNS; CDR2 reads SASEGT. V trimming: 1 base; J trimming: 3 bases; junction bases outside the gene matches: 2. The CDR3 contains 15 residues. CDR3 coding DNA: TGTGCCAGCAGTGAAGAACAGGGGGTCAATCAGCCCCAGCATTTT. Translation: CASSEEQGVNQPQHF.

This rearrangement joins TRBV19 to TRBJ1-5; D is possibly TRBD1 (5 bases). The CDR3 spans 13 residues. CDR1 and CDR2 from the germline V gene are LNHDA and SQIVND (reference sequence). Trimming shortened V by 7 bases and J by 0 bases, and 7 bases separated the two germline ends. The CDR3 nucleotides read TGTGCCAGTATCCAGGGTAGCAATCAGCCCCAGCATTTT. Encoded protein: CASIQGSNQPQHF.

The CDR3 sequence is CASSFITGSGNTIYF. The CDR3 region has the DNA TGTGCCAGCAGCTTCATAACGGGCTCTGGAAACACCATATATTTT. J is TRBJ1-3 and V is TRBV5-6; D remains unclear. CDR1 and CDR2 from the germline V gene are SGHDT and YYEEEE. The CDR3 covers 15 residues. Trimming cost V 2 bases and J 0 bases, with 9 bases left between them.

The chain recombines TRBV12-5 with TRBJ1-2; D is perhaps TRBD1 (6 bases). CDR3 size: 15 residues. CDR1 LGHNT and CDR2 FRNRAP come from the germline V gene. Between the trimmed V and J ends, which lost 0 bases and 8 bases, there was a span of 16 bases. The CDR3 nucleotides are TGTGCTAGTGGTTTGGTACTTGGGCAGGGGCGAGGCTACACCTTC. This translates into CASGLVLGQGRGYTF.

The rearrangement uses TRBV27 and TRBJ2-3; the match to TRBD1 covers 7 bases. This CDR3 has 17 amino acids. Germline trimming cut 1 base from V and 0 bases from J; bases unmatched to any gene: 7. Germline V gene sequence: CDR1 MNHEY, CDR2 SMNVEV (reference sequence). Here the CDR3 DNA reads TGTGCCAGCAGTTTATGGCCGGGACAGCTAAGCACAGATACGCAGTATTTT. Translation: CASSLWPGQLSTDTQYF.

The chain recombines TRBV29-1 with TRBJ2-7, with TRBD1 matching 7 bases. Germline V gene data show CDR1 as SQVTM and CDR2 as ANQGSEA. V lost 6 bases, J lost 3 bases, and 8 bases stayed unmatched. CDR3 length: 13 residues. The CDR3 protein is CSVRGGSSYEQYF. The DNA for the CDR3 is TGCAGCGTCCGAGGGGGCTCCAGCTACGAGCAGTACTTC.

V and J are TRBV6-1 and TRBJ1-2; D remains unclear. This CDR3 is 12 amino acids long. The germline CDR1 and CDR2 sequences are MNHNS and SASEGT. V gave up 5 bases and J gave up 1 base, with 5 bases separating them. The CDR3 sequence is CASSPDNYGYTF. The CDR3 DNA follows: TGTGCCAGCAGTCCAGATAACTATGGCTACACCTTC.

This clone was seen a handful of times. This rearrangement joins TRBV4-1 to TRBJ1-6; D uncertain. The V gene lost 5 bases and the J gene lost 8 bases, with 7 bases spanning the gap. The CDR3 consists of 12 residues. Germline-derived CDR1 and CDR2 are MGHRA and YSYEKL. CDR3 DNA sequence: TGCGCCAGCAGCGAGAGTCATTCACCCCTCCACTTT. It encodes CASSESHSPLHF.

The chain employs TRBV6-5 and TRBJ1-1; TRBD1 might be the D (6 bases). Trimming took off 0 bases at V and 7 bases at J, with 9 bases between the two ends. Germline V gives CDR1 MNHEY, CDR2 SVGAGI. CDR3 size: 13 residues. For the CDR3, the DNA is TGTGCCAGCAGTTACTCGAGGGGGGGTGAAGCTTTCTTT. It translates to CASSYSRGGEAFF.

This chain joins TRBV9 and TRBJ2-1, with D perhaps given as TRBD1 or TRBD2 (5 bases each). Trimming removed 3 bases from V and 5 bases from J, with 9 bases in between. Germline V gives CDR1 SGDLS, CDR2 YYNGEE. This CDR3 region has 13 residues. CDR3 protein: CASSDGTNNEQFF. For the CDR3, the DNA is TGTGCCAGCAGCGACGGGACGAACAATGAGCAGTTCTTC.

The chain couples TRBV18 to TRBJ1-1; D is undetermined. Per germline, CDR1 KGHSH and CDR2 LQKENI. CDR3 size: 18 residues. The V and J ends lost 0 bases and 3 bases respectively, with 20 bases between them. The CDR3 spells CASSPPWTFNRGDTEAFF. The CDR3 DNA is TGTGCCAGCTCACCACCTTGGACCTTCAACCGGGGTGACACTGAAGCTTTCTTT.